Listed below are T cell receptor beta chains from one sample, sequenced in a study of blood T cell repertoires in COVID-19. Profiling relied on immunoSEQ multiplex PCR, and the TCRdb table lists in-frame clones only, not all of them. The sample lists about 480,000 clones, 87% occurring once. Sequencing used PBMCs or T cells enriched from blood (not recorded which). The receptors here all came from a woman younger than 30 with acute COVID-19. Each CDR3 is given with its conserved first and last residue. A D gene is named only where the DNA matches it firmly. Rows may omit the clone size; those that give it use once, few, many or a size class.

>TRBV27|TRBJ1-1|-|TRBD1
CASSPPGQAAFF
TGTGCCAGCAGTCCCCCGGGACAGGCGGCTTTCTTT
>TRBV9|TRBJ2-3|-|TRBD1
CASSGSDRGQADTQYF
TGTGCCAGCAGCGGGTCGGACAGGGGCCAGGCAGATACGCAGTATTTT
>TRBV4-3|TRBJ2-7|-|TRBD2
CASSQGEGLAGHEQYF
TGCGCCAGCAGCCAAGGGGAGGGACTAGCGGGCCACGAGCAGTACTTC
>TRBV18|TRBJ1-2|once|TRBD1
CASGTGGDPGYTF
TGTGCCAGCGGGACAGGGGGCGATCCTGGCTACACCTTC
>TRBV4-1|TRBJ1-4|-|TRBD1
CASSQDRFTRQGNEKLFF
TGCGCCAGCAGCCAAGATCGATTCACTCGACAGGGGAATGAAAAACTGTTTTTT
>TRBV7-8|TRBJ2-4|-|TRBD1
CASSPLQGPSYIQYF
TGTGCCAGCAGCCCATTACAGGGGCCTTCTTACATTCAGTACTTC
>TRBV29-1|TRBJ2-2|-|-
CSLRQDRTGELFF
TGCAGCCTCCGACAGGATCGGACCGGGGAGCTGTTTTTT
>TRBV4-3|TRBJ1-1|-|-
CASSQVGLNTEAFF
TGCGCCAGCAGCCAAGTGGGGCTGAACACTGAAGCTTTCTTT
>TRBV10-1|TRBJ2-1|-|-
CASSDHSTYNEQFF
TGCGCCAGCAGTGACCACTCTACCTACAATGAGCAGTTCTTC
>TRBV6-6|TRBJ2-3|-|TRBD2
CASIHFPGLASDTQYF
TGTGCCAGCATCCATTTCCCGGGACTAGCATCAGATACGCAGTATTTT
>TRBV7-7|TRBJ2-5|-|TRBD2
CASSSEGLAGETQYF
TGTGCCAGCAGCTCAGAGGGACTAGCGGGAGAGACCCAGTACTTC
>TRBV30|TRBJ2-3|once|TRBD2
CAWRIAGGVDTQYF
TGTGCCTGGAGGATAGCGGGAGGGGTTGATACGCAGTATTTT
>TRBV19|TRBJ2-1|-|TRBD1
CASAGGNYNEQFF
TGTGCCAGCGCAGGGGGAAACTACAATGAGCAGTTCTTC
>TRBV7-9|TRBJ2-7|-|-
CASSYPDRLVNEQYF
TGTGCCAGCAGCTACCCCGACCGACTAGTTAACGAGCAGTACTTC
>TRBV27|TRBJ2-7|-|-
CASSLVGRRDEQYF
TGTGCCAGCAGTTTAGTGGGGCGTCGGGACGAGCAGTACTTC
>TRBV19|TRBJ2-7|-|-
CASSGQGVYFGSGGEQYF
TGTGCCAGTAGTGGGCAGGGGGTGTATTTCGGGAGTGGTGGCGAGCAGTACTTC
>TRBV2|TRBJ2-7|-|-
CASSESRGHVFEQYF
TGTGCCAGCAGTGAAAGTCGCGGTCATGTTTTCGAGCAGTACTTC
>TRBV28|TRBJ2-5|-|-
CASSPLGSGDQETQYF
TGTGCCAGCAGTCCGCTGGGTAGCGGAGATCAAGAGACCCAGTACTTC
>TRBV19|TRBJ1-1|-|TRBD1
CASSSRTGNTEAFF
TGTGCCAGTAGTTCCCGGACAGGGAACACTGAAGCTTTCTTT
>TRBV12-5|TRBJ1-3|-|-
CASGLGTLTGNTIYF
TGTGCTAGTGGCCTCGGGACACTCACTGGAAACACCATATATTTT